These 32 T cell receptor beta chains share one sample of origin, sequenced in a study of blood T cell repertoires in COVID-19. TCRdb's table, derived via immunoSEQ multiplex PCR, lists solely in-frame clones and lacks some. The table lists tens of thousands of clones, more than 85% of them singletons, with more than 15% in the top ten. The sequencing input was peripheral blood. These receptors originate from a human donor with active COVID-19. The donor label of this sample is uncertain.

This clone came up once. This chain connects TRBV7-9 to TRBJ2-3; 13 nucleotides agree with TRBD2. The CDR3 contains 16 residues. V dropped 4 bases and J dropped 0; count of bases not matched to a gene: 1. The germline V gene has CDR1 SEHNR and CDR2 FQNEAQ (reference sequence). CDR3 residues: CASSSGLAGSTDTQYF. The CDR3 bases are TGTGCCAGCAGCTCGGGACTAGCGGGGAGCACAGATACGCAGTATTTT.

This rearrangement joins TRBV7-9 to TRBJ2-7; D uncertain. Germline CDR1 SEHNR, CDR2 FQNEAQ (reference sequence). Trimming took off 1 base at V and 2 bases at J, with 6 bases between the two ends. The CDR3 runs 13 residues. CDR3 nucleotides: TGTGCCAGCAGCTTAGAACTGACCTACGAGCAGTACTTC. It encodes CASSLELTYEQYF.

This chain uses TRBV11-2 with TRBJ1-2, with TRBD1 identical over 7 bases. CDR3 length: 14 amino acids. Per germline, CDR1 SGHAT and CDR2 FQNNGV. Trimming cost V 5 bases and J 8 bases; bases outside gene matches: 11. CDR3 DNA sequence: TGTGCCAGCAGCCAGGGGGGCAGGGTTAAGGGCTACACCTTC. Encoded protein: CASSQGGRVKGYTF.

The V call is TRBV19, the J call TRBJ1-2; no clear D. The V end was cut by 8 bases, the J end by 2 bases, with 3 bases between. Germline loops: CDR1 LNHDA, CDR2 SQIVND (reference sequence). The CDR3 has 10 amino acids. The CDR3 nucleotides read TGTGCCAGTTTAAACTATGGCTACACCTTC. Encoded protein: CASLNYGYTF.

The count of this clone is one. This chain links TRBV9 with TRBJ1-2; D is possibly TRBD1 (5 bases). V was shortened by 4 bases and J by 2 bases, with 15 bases between the two germline ends. Germline-derived CDR1 and CDR2 are SGDLS and YYNGEE. The CDR3 is made up of 15 amino acids. Here the CDR3 DNA reads TGTGCCAGCAGCCCGCGACAGTTCGCCAACTATGGCTACACCTTC. Translated, it gives CASSPRQFANYGYTF.

This clone was counted a single time. This chain links TRBV7-2 with TRBJ2-7; 9 positions match TRBD2. J was trimmed by 3 bases and V by 3 bases; bases with no gene match: 3. Germline loops: CDR1 SGHTA, CDR2 FQGNSA. The CDR3 covers 14 residues. The chain's CDR3 is CASSFGRGGYEQYF. The CDR3 region has the DNA TGTGCCAGCAGCTTCGGGCGGGGGGGCTACGAGCAGTACTTC.

The chain uses TRBV9 and TRBJ2-7; 7 bases agree with TRBD1. V lost 5 bases, J lost 7 bases, and 6 bases stayed unmatched. Germline CDR1 is SGDLS and CDR2 is YYNGEE. The CDR3 is 12 amino acids. CDR3 sequence: CASRTGPAEQYF. The CDR3 DNA sequence: TGTGCCAGCAGGACAGGGCCGGCTGAGCAGTACTTC.

This chain links TRBV9 with TRBJ1-1; D unresolved. Germline CDR1 reads SGDLS; CDR2 reads YYNGEE. The length of the CDR3 is 13 residues. V lost 4 bases to trimming and J lost 5 bases, with 12 bases between them. CDR3: CASSYGDGTEAFF. The CDR3 bases are TGTGCCAGCAGCTACGGAGACGGAACTGAAGCTTTCTTT.

The chain carries TRBV21-1 and TRBJ1-2; TRBD1 reflects the table's D call only, with no check against the DNA. TRBV21-1 corresponds to a pseudogene. This CDR3 has 22 residues. The CDR3 DNA sequence: TGTGCCAGCAACATATTAGTAACAGGGAGGAAGGGACAGGTGGAAGAGGGCTATGGCTACACCTTC. It specifies CASNILVTGRKGQVEEGYGYTF.

This clone was detected a few times. Other nucleotide sequences from this sample produce the same CDR3. This chain links TRBV6-1 with TRBJ1-5; 8 bases fit TRBD1. J was trimmed by 6 bases and V by 1 base; bases with no gene match: 5. This CDR3 has 15 amino acids. The germline CDR1 and CDR2 sequences are MNHNS and SASEGT. CDR3 region: CASSEGTGKGQPQHF. CDR3 DNA: TGTGCCAGCAGTGAAGGGACAGGGAAGGGTCAGCCCCAGCATTTT.

J is TRBJ1-1 and V is TRBV7-8, with 7 bases that match TRBD1. Per the germline V gene, CDR1 is SGHVS and CDR2 is FQNEAQ. The junction had 5 bases not matched to a gene; V was cut back by 3 bases and J by 1 base. CDR3 length equals 15 residues. As DNA, the CDR3 is TGTGCCAGCAGCTTTACCCGGACAGGGAACACTGAAGCTTTCTTT. Its translation is CASSFTRTGNTEAFF.

The chain couples TRBV6-5 to TRBJ2-3; unclear D gene. The CDR3 contains 14 residues. Between the trimmed V and J ends, which lost 3 bases and 2 bases, there was a span of 9 bases. The V gene's germline CDR1 is MNHEY and CDR2 SVGAGI. The CDR3 bases are TGTGCCAGCAGTTATGCGGCTACCACAGATACGCAGTATTTT. Residues: CASSYAATTDTQYF.

V usage is TRBV19 and J usage is TRBJ2-7; 11 positions match TRBD1. The V gene's germline CDR1 is LNHDA and CDR2 SQIVND (reference sequence). Unmatched junction bases numbered 9, after V lost 2 bases and J lost 0 bases. This CDR3 contains 18 residues. The CDR3 bases are TGTGCCAGTAGTATACTAATGGGGACAGGGGGAAGCTCCTACGAGCAGTACTTC. This encodes CASSILMGTGGSSYEQYF. Full variable domain (missing parts from reference TRBV19 and TRBJ2-7): DGGITQSPKYLFRKEGQNVTLSCEQNLNHDAMYWYRQDPGQGLRLIYYSQIVNDFQKGDIAEGYSVSREKKESFPLTVTSAQKNPTAFYLCASSILMGTGGSSYEQYFGPGTRLTVT.

The chain has TRBV29-1 and TRBJ2-7; 15 bases align to TRBD2. Losses at the gene ends were 1 base for V and 3 bases for J; bases not matched to a gene: 4. The length of the CDR3 is 16 residues. CDR1 is SQVTM and CDR2 is ANQGSEA in the germline V gene. CDR3 sequence reads: CSVEGGTSGGFYEQYF. The CDR3 nucleotides are TGCAGCGTTGAAGGAGGGACTAGCGGGGGGTTCTACGAGCAGTACTTC.

This clone was counted between two and nine times. The chain employs TRBV6-6 and TRBJ2-7, with 11 bases aligning to TRBD1. V shed 5 bases, J shed 2 bases, and the junction held 5 bases outside the gene matches. Germline lookup yields CDR1 MNHNY and CDR2 SVGAGI (reference sequence). The CDR3 runs to 15 residues. CDR3: CASSQPGQGAYEQYF. In DNA form, the CDR3 reads TGTGCCAGCAGTCAGCCGGGACAGGGGGCCTACGAGCAGTACTTC.

This clone has only a few counts. The rearrangement uses TRBV19 and TRBJ2-7; the match to TRBD2 covers 8 bases. J lost 1 base, V lost 4 bases, and 3 bases had no gene match. This CDR3 contains 14 residues. Looked up from germline, CDR1 is LNHDA and CDR2 is SQIVND (reference sequence). This chain's CDR3 is CASSNLAGSYEQYF. DNA for the CDR3: TGTGCCAGTAGTAACTTAGCGGGGTCCTACGAGCAGTACTTC.

This clone was observed a single time. The chain is built from TRBV10-3 and TRBJ1-5; 8 positions match TRBD1. Trimming at V came to 8 bases and at J to 6 bases, leaving 15 bases not matched to a gene. Germline CDR1 ENHRY, CDR2 SYGVKD. The CDR3 is made up of 16 amino acids. The CDR3 nucleotides are TGTGCCATCGGTCCCAGGGGGCCTGGCGCAGGTCAGCCCCAGCATTTT. Amino acids: CAIGPRGPGAGQPQHF.

The chain links TRBV10-2 to TRBJ2-5; the match to TRBD2 covers 16 bases. J gave up 4 bases and V 10 bases, and 30 bases lay outside the gene matches. CDR1 WSHSY and CDR2 SAAADI come from the germline V gene. The CDR3 consists of 23 residues. The CDR3 nucleotides are TGCGCCACCTCCGTGCCGGGACTAGCGGGGGGGCCAGCGATCCCTGGGGAGGGAGAGACCCAGTACTTC. Translated: CATSVPGLAGGPAIPGEGETQYF.

The J gene is TRBJ1-2, the V gene TRBV3-1 (or the pseudogene TRBV3-2); D gene ambiguous. The CDR3 extends over 14 amino acids. Trimming cost V 0 bases and J 7 bases, with 12 bases left between them. Germline V CDR1 and CDR2: LGHDT, YNNKEL (reference sequence). In DNA form, the CDR3 reads TGTGCCAGCAGCCAAGATCGATCGGGGAGTGGCTACACCTTC. The encoded protein is CASSQDRSGSGYTF.

The J gene is TRBJ2-5, the V gene TRBV7-6, with 9 bases aligning to TRBD2. V shed 6 bases, J shed 5 bases, and the junction held 10 bases outside the gene matches. Germline V gives CDR1 SGHVS, CDR2 FNYEAQ. The CDR3 totals 15 residues. CDR3 in amino acids: CASSRQQTSGETQYF. DNA of the CDR3: TGTGCCAGCAGTAGACAGCAGACTAGCGGTGAGACCCAGTACTTC.

This clone was detected once. This rearrangement joins TRBV6-1 to TRBJ2-1; tentative D call: TRBD1 (5 bases). V gave up 2 bases and J gave up 0 bases, with 11 bases separating them. The CDR3 contains 16 residues. Germline values: CDR1 MNHNS, CDR2 SASEGT. The CDR3 sequence is CASSERGQSSYNEQFF. CDR3 sequence (DNA): TGTGCCAGCAGTGAAAGGGGTCAGAGCTCCTACAATGAGCAGTTCTTC.

The V call is TRBV18, the J call TRBJ2-1; 9 nucleotides match TRBD2. The CDR3 has 16 amino acids. Germline V CDR1 and CDR2: KGHSH, LQKENI. The J segment lost 8 bases and the V segment lost 3 bases, leaving 11 bases of the junction unmatched. CDR3 sequence (DNA): TGTGCCAGCTCACCTCTTAAAGCGGGGGGTCCCGATGAGCAGTTCTTC. It codes for CASSPLKAGGPDEQFF.

Only one count was recorded for this clone. The chain is built from TRBV18 and TRBJ2-6, with 12 bases that match TRBD1. The length of the CDR3 is 18 residues. The germline CDR1 and CDR2 sequences are KGHSH and LQKENI. V dropped 3 bases and J dropped 4; count of bases not matched to a gene: 7. The CDR3 is CASSPAGTGGSGANVLTF. For the CDR3, the DNA is TGTGCCAGCTCACCGGCGGGGACAGGGGGCTCCGGGGCCAACGTCCTGACTTTC. Looking up the rest from reference TRBV18 and TRBJ2-6 gives the full variable domain: NAGVMQNPRHLVRRRGQEARLRCSPMKGHSHVYWYRQLPEEGLKFMVYLQKENIIDESGMPKERFSAEFPKEGPSILRIQQVVRGDSAAYFCASSPAGTGGSGANVLTFGAGSRLTVL.

The chain is built from TRBV6-5 and TRBJ2-5; TRBD2 agrees at 13 bases. The CDR3 covers 15 residues. Germline values: CDR1 MNHEY, CDR2 SVGAGI. V dropped 7 bases and J dropped 4; count of bases not matched to a gene: 6. For the CDR3, the DNA is TGTGCCAGCATCGGACTAGCGGGGGTTGGAGAGACCCAGTACTTC. Protein sequence: CASIGLAGVGETQYF.

This clone was counted only a few times. The chain carries TRBV3-1 (or the pseudogene TRBV3-2) and TRBJ1-6; 10 bases align to TRBD1. Germline loops: CDR1 LGHDT, CDR2 YNNKEL (reference sequence). The ends lost 2 bases at V and 7 bases at J; junction bases unmatched: 17. The CDR3 is 20 amino acids. CDR3 bases: TGTGCCAGCAGCCAAAACCGGGACAGGGGTTTCTACCTAGGGAATTCACCCCTCCACTTT. It is translated as CASSQNRDRGFYLGNSPLHF.

The rearrangement links TRBV19 to TRBJ2-3; the match to TRBD2 covers 15 bases. The ends lost 5 bases at V and 6 bases at J; junction bases unmatched: 9. The CDR3 is made up of 17 amino acids. The V gene's germline CDR1 is LNHDA and CDR2 SQIVND (reference sequence). The CDR3 is CASSVGLAGGPFDTQYF. For the CDR3, the DNA is TGTGCCAGTAGTGTCGGACTAGCGGGGGGGCCTTTTGATACGCAGTATTTT.

The rearrangement joins TRBV12-3 or TRBV12-4 to TRBJ1-1; a weak D match, TRBD1 (5 bases). Trimming took off 5 bases at V and 11 bases at J, with 15 bases between the two ends. The CDR3 runs 12 residues. The CDR3 nucleotides read TGTGCCAGCAGTGCCGTCGGGGGGTGGGCTTTCTTT. Protein sequence: CASSAVGGWAFF.

This chain connects TRBV4-1 to TRBJ2-3, with 12 bases aligning to TRBD2. The CDR3 extends over 17 amino acids. Germline CDR1 is MGHRA and CDR2 is YSYEKL. V lost 2 bases to trimming and J lost 3 bases; unmatched junction nucleotides: 6. CDR3 nucleotides: TGCGCCAGCAGCCAAAGTCCCGGGACTAGCGGGACAGATACGCAGTATTTT. Protein product: CASSQSPGTSGTDTQYF.

DNA of the CDR3: TGTGCCACCCAGATACAGGGGGGGAACACTGAAGCTTTCTTT. It encodes CATQIQGGNTEAFF. V usage is TRBV10-3 and J usage is TRBJ1-1, with TRBD1 matching 8 bases. The germline gives CDR1 ENHRY, CDR2 SYGVKD. V shed 10 bases and J 1 base; nucleotides not matched to a gene: 8. CDR3 size: 14 residues.

V is TRBV6-5 and J is TRBJ1-1; TRBD1 is a possible D gene (6 bases). V dropped 5 bases and J dropped 0 bases, with 10 bases sitting between them. Germline V gene sequence: CDR1 MNHEY, CDR2 SVGAGI. The CDR3 extends over 14 amino acids. In nucleotides, the CDR3 is TGTGCCAGCAGTAAGGGACATGTGAACACTGAAGCTTTCTTT. Its protein product is CASSKGHVNTEAFF.

This chain connects TRBV3-1 (or the pseudogene TRBV3-2) to TRBJ2-5, with D perhaps matching TRBD2 (7 bases). V shed 6 bases and J shed 4 bases, with 12 bases lying between them. Germline assignment: CDR1 LGHDT and CDR2 YNNKEL (reference sequence). This CDR3 is built from 13 residues. The CDR3 region has the DNA TGTGCCAGCAGGGGCGGGGGCCGAGAGACCCAGTACTTC. Translation gives CASRGGGRETQYF.

The chain links TRBV7-2 to TRBJ1-6; 7 bases agree with TRBD1. J gave up 2 bases and V 5 bases, and 3 bases lay outside the gene matches. CDR3 size: 15 residues. CDR1 SGHTA and CDR2 FQGNSA come from the germline V gene. The CDR3 spells CASSLDRAYNSPLHF. In DNA, the CDR3 is TGTGCCAGCAGCCTAGACAGGGCCTATAATTCACCCCTCCACTTT.